Each of the 22 T cell receptor beta chains below was sequenced from the same sample in a study of PD-L1 blockade in urothelial cancer. The assay was immunoSEQ multiplex PCR, and TCRdb's table has in-frame clones only and misses some. The sample holds around 41,000 clones, more than 75% seen once. Source: PBMCs, taken around atezolizumab (anti-PD-L1) treatment. Receptor source: an older woman with urothelial cancer.

The chain combines TRBV15 with TRBJ1-2, with D hard to call. The germline gives CDR1 LNHNV, CDR2 YYDKDF (reference sequence). This CDR3 has 16 amino acids. V was cut by 0 bases and J by 4 bases, with 15 bases left in between. This CDR3 is CATSRDNLPGRYGYTF. CDR3 in DNA: TGTGCCACCAGCAGAGATAATCTCCCAGGCCGCTATGGCTACACCTTC.

This chain uses TRBV29-1 with TRBJ2-7; D might be TRBD1 (6 bases). CDR3 size: 14 residues. Germline lookup yields CDR1 SQVTM and CDR2 ANQGSEA. V lost 2 bases to trimming and J lost 5 bases, with 16 bases between them. CDR3 residues: CSVEPRGRNHEQYF. Written as DNA, the CDR3 is TGCAGCGTTGAACCCAGGGGTCGCAATCACGAGCAGTACTTC.

This clone was detected only once. V gene TRBV5-4 combines with J gene TRBJ2-3, with D perhaps matching TRBD2 (7 bases). Germline CDR1 reads SGHNT; CDR2 reads YYREEE (reference sequence). The CDR3 has 16 amino acids. The V end was cut by 4 bases, the J end by 4 bases, with 19 bases between. The CDR3 region is CASSQGRRGRADTQYF. In nucleotides, the CDR3 is TGTGCCAGCAGCCAGGGGCGGCGGGGGCGGGCAGATACGCAGTATTTT.

The gene calls are TRBV28 and TRBJ2-7, with D perhaps TRBD2 (5 bases). The CDR3 consists of 14 residues. Per the germline V gene, CDR1 is MDHEN and CDR2 is SYDVKM. V was cut by 5 bases and J by 6 bases, with 17 bases left in between. CDR3 residues: CASSTPGEKREQYF. The CDR3 DNA is TGTGCCAGCAGTACCCCCGGGGAAAAGCGCGAGCAGTACTTC.

The chain joins TRBV19 to TRBJ2-2; D is ambiguous. Germline V CDR1 and CDR2: LNHDA, SQIVND (reference sequence). V was shortened by 5 bases and J by 3 bases, with 10 bases between the two germline ends. The CDR3 is 14 residues long. CDR3 amino acids: CASSARPDTGELFF. The CDR3 DNA sequence: TGTGCCAGTAGTGCCAGGCCTGACACCGGGGAGCTGTTTTTT.

The chain is built from TRBV28 and TRBJ2-7; weak D call: TRBD2 (7 bases). The ends were cut back, 3 bases at V and 5 bases at J, with 11 bases in the middle. Germline values: CDR1 MDHEN, CDR2 SYDVKM. CDR3 length equals 13 residues. DNA for the CDR3: TGTGCCAGCAGTTTGGGGGGGCCCAACGAGCAGTACTTC. The encoded protein is CASSLGGPNEQYF.

The chain joins TRBV14 to TRBJ1-1; no clear D gene. The V gene lost 6 bases and the J gene lost 3 bases, with 14 bases spanning the gap. Germline-derived CDR1 and CDR2 are SGHDN and FVKESK. The CDR3 extends over 14 amino acids. CDR3 residues: CASSFLSGDTEAFF. CDR3 DNA: TGTGCCAGCAGTTTCCTATCGGGTGACACTGAAGCTTTCTTT.

The rearrangement uses TRBV10-3 and TRBJ2-3; 11 nucleotides line up with TRBD2. The CDR3 runs 18 residues. The trim removed 0 bases at V and 2 bases at J, leaving 7 bases unmatched. From germline, CDR1 is ENHRY and CDR2 SYGVKD. The CDR3 sequence: CAISESLKLAGDTDTQYF. CDR3 coding DNA: TGTGCCATCAGTGAGTCGTTAAAACTAGCGGGAGACACAGATACGCAGTATTTT.

In this sample, this clone turned up once. This chain uses TRBV4-2 with TRBJ1-1; TRBD1 agrees at 10 bases. The V segment lost 1 base and the J segment 0 bases; nucleotides outside the gene matches: 5. The CDR3 runs 17 residues. The V gene's germline CDR1 is LGHNA and CDR2 YNFKEQ. The CDR3 region has the DNA TGTGCCAGCAGCCAAGGGACAGGGGGTGGGATGAACACTGAAGCTTTCTTT. As protein: CASSQGTGGGMNTEAFF.

The genes are TRBV29-1 and TRBJ1-6; 9 nucleotides agree with TRBD1. This CDR3 region has 14 residues. Germline CDR1 and CDR2: SQVTM and ANQGSEA. The trim removed 4 bases at V and 6 bases at J, leaving 4 bases unmatched. This CDR3 reads CSVATGGSNSPLHF. The CDR3 region has the DNA TGCAGCGTTGCCACAGGGGGCAGTAATTCACCCCTCCACTTT.

The V call is TRBV5-4, the J call TRBJ2-7, with D possibly being TRBD1 (5 bases). The ends were cut back, 4 bases at V and 1 base at J, with 24 bases in the middle. Germline V gene sequence: CDR1 SGHNT, CDR2 YYREEE (reference sequence). CDR3 length equals 18 residues. The DNA of the CDR3 is TGTGCCAGCAGCCACCCCAGGTGGGATGGGGCAGGGTCCTACGAGCAGTACTTC. Its protein is CASSHPRWDGAGSYEQYF.

The genes are TRBV7-9 and TRBJ2-5; D possibly corresponds to TRBD2 (6 bases). Germline V gives CDR1 SEHNR, CDR2 FQNEAQ (reference sequence). Trimming took 5 bases from V and 3 from J, leaving 13 bases between them. The CDR3 is 14 amino acids. DNA of the CDR3: TGTGCCAGCAGCGTACCGGGAGCCGAAGAGACCCAGTACTTC. As protein: CASSVPGAEETQYF.

The V and J genes are TRBV7-9 and TRBJ1-2; no reliable D call. The CDR3 is 12 amino acids. Trimming shortened V by 5 bases and J by 2 bases, and 6 bases separated the two germline ends. Germline V CDR1 and CDR2: SEHNR, FQNEAQ (reference sequence). The CDR3 DNA follows: TGTGCCAGCAGCCCACTAAACTATGGCTACACCTTC. This sequence encodes CASSPLNYGYTF. Using reference TRBV7-9 and TRBJ1-2 for the parts outside the CDR3, the full variable domain is DTGVSQNPRHKITKRGQNVTFRCDPISEHNRLYWYRQTLGQGPEFLTYFQNEAQLEKSRLLSDRFSAERPKGSFSTLEIQRTEQGDSAMYLCASSPLNYGYTFGSGTRLTVV.

The rearrangement joins TRBV5-1 to TRBJ1-1; no definite D call. Germline CDR1 and CDR2: SGHRS and YFSETQ. The V and J ends lost 1 base and 6 bases respectively, with 19 bases between them. The CDR3 covers 16 residues. As DNA, the CDR3 is TGCGCCAGCAGCTTGCAAGGTCACGGGTTGAATTCTGAAGCTTTCTTT. It is translated as CASSLQGHGLNSEAFF. The whole variable domain, filled in from reference TRBV5-1 and TRBJ1-1, reads KAGVTQTPRYLIKTRGQQVTLSCSPISGHRSVSWYQQTPGQGLQFLFEYFSETQRNKGNFPGRFSGRQFSNSRSEMNVSTLELGDSALYLCASSLQGHGLNSEAFFGQGTRLTVV.

The CDR3: CASSRRGTGETQYF. The CDR3 DNA reads TGTGCCAGCAGCCGGAGGGGTACTGGGGAGACCCAGTACTTC. V gene TRBV7-2 combines with J gene TRBJ2-5, with D tentatively TRBD2 (6 bases). This CDR3 contains 14 residues. V lost 5 bases and J lost 5, with 15 bases in between. Germline V CDR1 and CDR2: SGHTA, FQGNSA. Full variable domain (rest looked up from reference TRBV7-2 and TRBJ2-5): GAGVSQSPSNKVTEKGKDVELRCDPISGHTALYWYRQSLGQGLEFLIYFQGNSAPDKSGLPSDRFSAERTGGSVSTLTIQRTQQEDSAVYLCASSRRGTGETQYFGPGTRLLVL.

The chain links TRBV4-2 to TRBJ1-2; 9 positions match TRBD1. Germline loops: CDR1 LGHNA, CDR2 YNFKEQ. The length of the CDR3 is 15 residues. Trimming at V came to 4 bases and at J to 7 bases, leaving 10 bases not matched to a gene. The CDR3 nucleotides are TGTGCCAGCAGCCTTCCGGGACAGGGAATGGCTGGCTACACCTTC. It translates to CASSLPGQGMAGYTF.

The CDR3 nucleotides are TGTGCCAGCAGCTCGCGGACAGGGTGGAACACTGAAGCTTTCTTT. Protein product: CASSSRTGWNTEAFF. The gene calls are TRBV4-2 and TRBJ1-1, with 8 bases aligning to TRBD1. The J segment lost 1 base and the V segment lost 5 bases, leaving 6 bases of the junction unmatched. The germline gives CDR1 LGHNA, CDR2 YNFKEQ. The CDR3 is 15 amino acids.

The chain employs TRBV6-5 and TRBJ1-2, with D maybe TRBD1 (5 bases). Germline CDR1 MNHEY, CDR2 SVGAGI. This CDR3 spans 16 amino acids. The V end was cut by 0 bases, the J end by 2 bases, with 13 bases between. Here the CDR3 reads CASSYSPRGPNYGYTF. The CDR3 region has the DNA TGTGCCAGCAGTTACTCGCCAAGGGGCCCGAACTATGGCTACACCTTC.

This clone was seen just once. The chain combines TRBV5-1 with TRBJ2-5; TRBD1 matches at 11 bases. Germline CDR1 is SGHRS and CDR2 is YFSETQ. This CDR3 has 14 residues. V lost 4 bases and J lost 4; bases outside the gene matches: 3. Written as DNA, the CDR3 is TGCGCCAGCAGCAGAGGACAGGGGGCAGAGACCCAGTACTTC. Amino acid sequence: CASSRGQGAETQYF.

J is TRBJ2-1 and V is TRBV6-5, with TRBD2 matching over 8 bases. The CDR3 has 15 residues. Trimming at V came to 4 bases and at J to 9 bases, leaving 11 bases not matched to a gene. Germline-derived CDR1 and CDR2 are MNHEY and SVGAGI. The CDR3 coding sequence is TGTGCCAGCAGTTCTCCGGGACTAGGAAAGGGTGAGCAGTTCTTC. It translates to CASSSPGLGKGEQFF.

Note on this clone: A read error may produce the germline difference seen at one junction end. The chain carries TRBV7-2 and TRBJ2-2, with 7 bases identical to TRBD1. The germline V gene encodes CDR1 SGHTA and CDR2 FQGNSA. The CDR3 is 18 amino acids. CDR3 sequence: CASTLRNLGQADTGELFF. The CDR3 nucleotides are TGTGCCAGCACCTTAAGGAACCTTGGACAGGCAGACACCGGGGAGCTGTTTTTT.

The chain is built from TRBV18 and TRBJ2-7; TRBD2 matches at 8 bases. The length of the CDR3 is 17 residues. V dropped 0 bases and J dropped 0; count of bases not matched to a gene: 7. Germline CDR1 reads KGHSH; CDR2 reads LQKENI. Written as DNA, the CDR3 is TGTGCCAGCTCACCACCGAGTAGCCTAGCGGGCTCCTACGAGCAGTACTTC. Translated: CASSPPSSLAGSYEQYF.